Shown below are 21 T cell receptor beta chains from a single sample sequenced in a study of blood T cell repertoires in COVID-19. TCRdb's table, derived via immunoSEQ multiplex PCR, lists solely in-frame clones and lacks some. This table holds fewer than 200,000 clones, 70% to 90% found once. Sample: peripheral blood. The origin of the receptors is a man aged 35-49 years with acute or convalescent COVID-19.

The table lists this clone with a few counts. The same CDR3 is also encoded by other DNA sequences in this sample. The genes are TRBV5-1 and TRBJ2-3; D possibly corresponds to TRBD2 (7 bases). The CDR3 is 14 residues long. Trimming cost V 4 bases and J 2 bases, with 11 bases left between them. The germline CDR1 and CDR2 sequences are SGHRS and YFSETQ. The CDR3 here is CASSRGGYTDTQYF. For the CDR3, the DNA is TGCGCCAGCAGCAGGGGGGGCTACACAGATACGCAGTATTTT.

This chain links TRBV6-5 with TRBJ1-5; D gene ambiguous. Per germline, CDR1 MNHEY and CDR2 SVGAGI. The length of the CDR3 is 14 residues. Trimming took 8 bases from V and 3 from J, leaving 14 bases between them. The CDR3 DNA reads as TGTGCCAGCTCTACAGAGCCCTCCAATCAGCCCCAGCATTTT. Protein product: CASSTEPSNQPQHF.

The chain recombines TRBV23-1 with TRBJ1-2; 10 positions match TRBD1. TRBV23-1 belongs to the ORF category, with a function that is uncertain. The V segment lost 0 bases and the J segment 4 bases; nucleotides outside the gene matches: 8. The CDR3 covers 17 residues. The CDR3 DNA reads as TGCGCCAGCAGTCAATCGCACCCGGGACAGGGGTTCTATGGCTACACCTTC. Its protein is CASSQSHPGQGFYGYTF.

J is TRBJ2-4 and V is TRBV4-3; 8 positions agree with TRBD2. The CDR3 totals 19 residues. Germline assignment: CDR1 LGHNA and CDR2 YSLEER. V was clipped by 2 bases and J by 7 bases; unmatched bases: 19. The CDR3 is CASSQLGPSRGGRGNIQYF. CDR3 DNA sequence: TGCGCCAGCAGCCAATTGGGGCCTTCTCGCGGGGGGCGGGGGAACATTCAGTACTTC.

The chain is built from TRBV12-3 or TRBV12-4 and TRBJ2-7; 7 positions agree with TRBD2. This CDR3 comprises 13 residues. V shed 3 bases and J 5 bases; nucleotides not matched to a gene: 4. DNA for the CDR3: TGTGCCAGCAGTTTGGGGGGGAGCGACGAGCAGTACTTC. This gives the protein CASSLGGSDEQYF.

The chain combines TRBV6-1 with TRBJ1-4; 8 bases map to TRBD1. Trimming at V came to 3 bases and at J to 4 bases, leaving 7 bases not matched to a gene. CDR1 is MNHNS, CDR2 SASEGT, per germline. This CDR3 has 16 residues. The CDR3 region is CASSEGRGLGNEKLFF. CDR3 sequence (DNA): TGTGCCAGCAGTGAGGGCAGGGGGCTAGGTAATGAAAAACTGTTTTTT.

This chain connects TRBV2 to TRBJ1-2; 8 bases map to TRBD1. V gave up 2 bases and J gave up 8 bases; unmatched junction bases: 10. This CDR3 has 15 residues. Per germline, CDR1 SNHLY and CDR2 FYNNEI. As DNA, the CDR3 is TGTGCCAGCAGTGAAATTAGACAGGGGATTGGAGGCTACACCTTC. Protein: CASSEIRQGIGGYTF.

This clone was detected a few times. The gene calls are TRBV4-1 and TRBJ1-4; D not resolved. The CDR3 runs to 15 residues. CDR1 MGHRA and CDR2 YSYEKL come from the germline V gene. V was pared by 4 bases and J by 0 bases, with 9 bases between. The CDR3 spells CASSPPGATNEKLFF. The CDR3 DNA follows: TGCGCCAGCAGCCCTCCCGGGGCAACTAATGAAAAACTGTTTTTT.

The J gene is TRBJ1-2, the V gene TRBV6-5; 8 bases are a match to TRBD1. The CDR3 has 14 amino acids. Germline-derived CDR1 and CDR2 are MNHEY and SVGAGI. The V gene end was trimmed by 8 bases and the J gene end by 7 bases; junction bases not matched to a gene: 12. Here the CDR3 reads CASRKAGGESGYTF. The CDR3 coding sequence is TGTGCCAGCCGAAAGGCAGGGGGCGAGTCTGGCTACACCTTC.

The chain joins TRBV2 to TRBJ1-2; no clear D. CDR1 and CDR2 from the germline V gene are SNHLY and FYNNEI. CDR3 length equals 14 residues. V was clipped by 7 bases and J by 0 bases, with 12 bases between them. CDR3 sequence: CASTTERTNYGYTF. DNA for the CDR3: TGTGCCAGCACGACGGAGAGAACTAACTATGGCTACACCTTC.

The rearrangement links TRBV5-1 to TRBJ1-1; no clear D. The V gene's germline CDR1 is SGHRS and CDR2 YFSETQ. Trimming cost V 4 bases and J 3 bases, with 13 bases left between them. This CDR3 spans 14 amino acids. The CDR3 protein is CASSTLERDTEAFF. In nucleotides, the CDR3 is TGCGCCAGCAGCACATTAGAACGGGACACTGAAGCTTTCTTT.

V gene TRBV7-9 combines with J gene TRBJ2-7; D is uncertain. The CDR3 covers 15 residues. The V and J ends lost 3 bases and 1 base respectively, with 13 bases between them. Germline CDR1 and CDR2: SEHNR and FQNEAQ (reference sequence). For the CDR3, the DNA is TGTGCCAGCAGCTTCAAGTCTGGGCAATCCTACGAGCAGTACTTC. This gives the protein CASSFKSGQSYEQYF.

The V and J genes are TRBV4-3 and TRBJ1-1; a possible D gene is TRBD1 (5 bases). Trimming took off 4 bases at V and 5 bases at J, with 17 bases between the two ends. This CDR3 region has 15 residues. The germline CDR1 and CDR2 sequences are LGHNA and YSLEER. CDR3 DNA: TGCGCCAGCAGCCCAGGGCGGGGTAGGGGTACTGAAGCTTTCTTT. Amino acids: CASSPGRGRGTEAFF.

This clone was recorded only once. The rearrangement uses TRBV20-1 and TRBJ2-6, with 8 bases fitting TRBD1. Germline loops: CDR1 DFQATT, CDR2 SNEGSKA (reference sequence). Trimming cost V 3 bases and J 2 bases; bases outside gene matches: 3. CDR3 length: 15 residues. The chain's CDR3 is CSASLDRAGANVLTF. CDR3 in DNA: TGCAGTGCTAGTCTGGACAGGGCTGGGGCCAACGTCCTGACTTTC.

This rearrangement joins TRBV19 to TRBJ2-2, with 10 bases fitting TRBD1. The CDR3 loop spans 18 amino acids. From germline, CDR1 is LNHDA and CDR2 SQIVND (reference sequence). V was pared by 11 bases and J by 0 bases, with 15 bases of the junction left unmatched. The CDR3 DNA reads TGTGCCCCCCAGCCTCTGGGACAGGGGACTCCGAACACCGGGGAGCTGTTTTTT. This translates into CAPQPLGQGTPNTGELFF.

J is TRBJ2-7 and V is TRBV7-2, with 7 nucleotides matching TRBD1. Germline loops: CDR1 SGHTA, CDR2 FQGNSA. The CDR3 length is 14 residues. Losses at the gene ends were 1 base for V and 4 bases for J; bases not matched to a gene: 4. CDR3 region: CASSLVQGMYEQYF. CDR3 nucleotide sequence: TGTGCCAGCAGCTTAGTACAGGGGATGTACGAGCAGTACTTC.

The rearrangement uses TRBV30 and TRBJ1-5, with D perhaps matching TRBD1 (6 bases). V was shortened by 3 bases and J by 6 bases, with 15 bases between the two germline ends. Germline lookup yields CDR1 GTSNPN and CDR2 SVGIG (reference sequence). CDR3 length: 14 amino acids. CDR3 bases: TGTGCCTGGAGCCCGAACAGGGAGAGTCAGCCCCAGCATTTT. Translating it yields CAWSPNRESQPQHF.

This clone was counted a single time. V and J are TRBV2 and TRBJ1-5; no definite D call. The CDR3 runs 15 residues. CDR1 is SNHLY and CDR2 is FYNNEI in the germline V gene. With 2 bases removed from V and 2 bases from J, the gap between germline ends came to 10 bases. The CDR3 loop reads CASSELGRGNQPQHF. The DNA for the CDR3 is TGTGCCAGCAGTGAACTGGGGAGAGGCAATCAGCCCCAGCATTTT.

This rearrangement joins TRBV2 to TRBJ1-1, with D possibly TRBD1 on 6 matching bases. The V end lost 1 base, the J end lost 4 bases, and 10 bases lay between the germline ends. Looked up from germline, CDR1 is SNHLY and CDR2 is FYNNEI. The CDR3 loop spans 14 amino acids. The CDR3 DNA follows: TGTGCCAGCAGTGAAGTTACAGGGAGCACTGAAGCTTTCTTT. It yields the protein CASSEVTGSTEAFF.

This chain connects TRBV19 to TRBJ1-5, with D tentatively TRBD1 (5 bases). V was shortened by 5 bases and J by 0 bases, with 8 bases between the two germline ends. The CDR3 loop spans 14 amino acids. Germline loops: CDR1 LNHDA, CDR2 SQIVND (reference sequence). The chain's CDR3 is CASSWGGSNQPQHF. In DNA, the CDR3 is TGTGCCAGTAGTTGGGGGGGTAGCAATCAGCCCCAGCATTTT.

This chain links TRBV29-1 with TRBJ2-1; D may be TRBD2 (6 bases). The CDR3 sequence is 14 residues long. V was cut by 6 bases and J by 7 bases, with 19 bases left in between. Germline assignment: CDR1 SQVTM and CDR2 ANQGSEA. The DNA for the CDR3 is TGCAGCGTCGTTCTTCCGGGACTCATAAATGAGCAGTTCTTC. Its translation: CSVVLPGLINEQFF.